The entry below describes one TCR beta chain. Its target is unknown. This entry belongs to a study of OX40 agonist ivuxolimab in advanced cancers. About the study: Prior anti-PD-1, anti-PD-L1 or anti-CTLA-4 therapy was allowed; more than 30% had some. Study-level findings and limits: Antigen specificity remained undetermined for the expanded peripheral T cells. Both CD4+ and CD8+ T cell populations in blood had undergone clonal expansion by week 6 at 0.1 to 3.0 mg/kg.

Measured with immunoSEQ multiplex PCR; TCRdb has only the in-frame clones, and not every one. This table has some 72,000 clones, about 92% appearing once. Blood got drawn at baseline, again on cycle 4 day 1, and then on cycle 7 day 1. V was trimmed by 5 bases and J by 1 base, leaving 11 bases between them. From germline, CDR1 is SGHTA and CDR2 FQGTGA. The CDR3 totals 15 residues. The source of this sequence is an adult with an advanced solid tumor such as melanoma, head and neck, liver or kidney cancer. The source was CD4+ or CD8+ T cells sorted from blood, collected in a trial of the OX40 agonist ivuxolimab. The rearrangement joins TRBV7-3 to TRBJ2-2, with D hard to call. CDR3 sequence reads: CASSPLLGNTGELFF. The CDR3 DNA reads as TGTGCCAGCAGCCCGCTCTTGGGGAACACCGGGGAGCTGTTTTTT.